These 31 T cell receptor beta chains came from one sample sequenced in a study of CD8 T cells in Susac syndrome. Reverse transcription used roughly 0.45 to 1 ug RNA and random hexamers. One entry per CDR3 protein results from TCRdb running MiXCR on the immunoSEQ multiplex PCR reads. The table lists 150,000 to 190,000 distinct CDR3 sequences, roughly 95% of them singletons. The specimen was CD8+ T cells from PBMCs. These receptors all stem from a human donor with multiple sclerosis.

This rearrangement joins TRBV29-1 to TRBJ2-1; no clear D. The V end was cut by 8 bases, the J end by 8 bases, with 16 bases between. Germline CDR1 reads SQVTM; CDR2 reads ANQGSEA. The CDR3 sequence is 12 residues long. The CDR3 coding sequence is TGCAGCACCACCTTGCCGGGTCATGAGCAGTTCTTC. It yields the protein CSTTLPGHEQFF.

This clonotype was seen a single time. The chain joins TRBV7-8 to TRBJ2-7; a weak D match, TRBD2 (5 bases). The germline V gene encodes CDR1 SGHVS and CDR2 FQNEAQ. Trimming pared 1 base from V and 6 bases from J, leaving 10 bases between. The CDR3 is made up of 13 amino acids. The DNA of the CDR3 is TGTGCCAGCAGCTTAGGAGGGCGTGGCGAGCAGTACGTC. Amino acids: CASSLGGRGEQYV.

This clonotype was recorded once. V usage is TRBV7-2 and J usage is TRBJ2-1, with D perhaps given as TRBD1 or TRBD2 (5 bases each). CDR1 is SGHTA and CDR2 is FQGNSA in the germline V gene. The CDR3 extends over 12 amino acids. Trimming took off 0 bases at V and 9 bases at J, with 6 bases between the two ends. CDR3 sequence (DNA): TGTGCCAGCAGCTTAGCAGGGACTGAGCAGTTCTTC. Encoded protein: CASSLAGTEQFF.

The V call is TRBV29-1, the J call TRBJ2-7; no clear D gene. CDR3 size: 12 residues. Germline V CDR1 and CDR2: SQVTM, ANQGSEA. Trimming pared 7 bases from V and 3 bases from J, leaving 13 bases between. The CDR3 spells CSGVGKSYEQYF. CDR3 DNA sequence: TGCAGCGGAGTCGGAAAGAGCTACGAGCAGTACTTC.

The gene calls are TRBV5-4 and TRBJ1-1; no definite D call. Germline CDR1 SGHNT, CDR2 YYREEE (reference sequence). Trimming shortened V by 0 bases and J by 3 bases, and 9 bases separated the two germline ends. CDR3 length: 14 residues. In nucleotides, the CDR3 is TGTGCCAGCAGCTTGGTCCAGGTAGACACTGAAGCTTTCTTT. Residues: CASSLVQVDTEAFF. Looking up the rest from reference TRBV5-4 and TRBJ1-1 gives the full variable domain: ETGVTQSPTHLIKTRGQQVTLRCSSQSGHNTVSWYQQALGQGPQFIFQYYREEENGRGNFPPRFSGLQFPNYSSELNVNALELDDSALYLCASSLVQVDTEAFFGQGTRLTVV.

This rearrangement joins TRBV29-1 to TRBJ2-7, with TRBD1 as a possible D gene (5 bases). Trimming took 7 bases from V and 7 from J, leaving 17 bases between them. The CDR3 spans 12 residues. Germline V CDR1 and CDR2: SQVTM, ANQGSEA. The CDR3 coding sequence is TGCAGCGCCTCCGACAGATCCGGGGAGCAGTACGTC. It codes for CSASDRSGEQYV.

In DNA, the CDR3 is TGTGCCAGCAGCGCAGGACAGGGGGGATACGAGCAGTACTTC. This translates into CASSAGQGGYEQYF. The chain has TRBV9 and TRBJ2-7, with TRBD1 matching 10 bases. Germline CDR1 is SGDLS and CDR2 is YYNGEE. The CDR3 covers 14 residues. With V trimmed by 3 bases and J by 4 bases, 4 bases remained unmatched.

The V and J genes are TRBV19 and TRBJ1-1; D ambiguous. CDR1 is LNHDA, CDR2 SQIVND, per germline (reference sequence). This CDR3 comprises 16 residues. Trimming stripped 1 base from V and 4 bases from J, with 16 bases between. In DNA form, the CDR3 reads TGTGCCAGTAGTATAGCCGACAAGATTACGGGCACTGAAGCTTTCTTT. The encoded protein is CASSIADKITGTEAFF.

CDR3 loop: CASSLGGEDTQYF. The CDR3 coding sequence is TGTGCCAGCAGCTTAGGCGGGGAAGATACGCAGTATTTT. This chain links TRBV13 with TRBJ2-3; tentative D call: TRBD2 (5 bases). The ends were cut back, 0 bases at V and 5 bases at J, with 6 bases in the middle. The CDR3 has 13 residues. The germline gives CDR1 PRHDT, CDR2 FYEKMQ (reference sequence).

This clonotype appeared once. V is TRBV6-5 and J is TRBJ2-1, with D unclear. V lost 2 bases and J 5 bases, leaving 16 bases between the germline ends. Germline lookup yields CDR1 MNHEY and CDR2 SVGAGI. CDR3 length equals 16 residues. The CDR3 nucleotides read TGTGCCAGCAGTTACGTCGATGTGAAGATGAACAATGAGCAGTTCTTC. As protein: CASSYVDVKMNNEQFF.

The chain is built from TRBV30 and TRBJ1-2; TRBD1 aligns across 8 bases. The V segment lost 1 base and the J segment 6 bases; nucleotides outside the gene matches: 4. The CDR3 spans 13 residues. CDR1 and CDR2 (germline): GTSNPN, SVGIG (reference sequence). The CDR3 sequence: CAWSGGQGDGYTF. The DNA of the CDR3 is TGTGCCTGGAGTGGCGGACAGGGCGATGGCTACACCTTC.

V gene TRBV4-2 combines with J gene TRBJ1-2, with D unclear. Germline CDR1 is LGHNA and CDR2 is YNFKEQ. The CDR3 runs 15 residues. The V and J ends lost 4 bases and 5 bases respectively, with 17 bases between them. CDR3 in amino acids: CASSPRSWKEYGYTF. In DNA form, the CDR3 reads TGTGCCAGCAGCCCCAGGAGCTGGAAGGAGTATGGCTACACCTTC.

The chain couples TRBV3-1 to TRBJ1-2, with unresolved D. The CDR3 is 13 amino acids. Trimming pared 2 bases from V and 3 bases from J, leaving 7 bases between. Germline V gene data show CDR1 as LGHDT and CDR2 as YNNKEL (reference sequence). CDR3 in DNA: TGTGCCAGCAGCCAAAACGACCACTATGGCTACACCTTC. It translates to CASSQNDHYGYTF.

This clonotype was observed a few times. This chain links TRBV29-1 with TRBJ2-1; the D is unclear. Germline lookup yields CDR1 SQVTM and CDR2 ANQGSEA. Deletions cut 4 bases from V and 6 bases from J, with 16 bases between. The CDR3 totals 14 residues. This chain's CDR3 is CSVGPGWAINEQFF. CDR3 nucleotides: TGCAGCGTTGGTCCCGGGTGGGCTATCAATGAGCAGTTCTTC.

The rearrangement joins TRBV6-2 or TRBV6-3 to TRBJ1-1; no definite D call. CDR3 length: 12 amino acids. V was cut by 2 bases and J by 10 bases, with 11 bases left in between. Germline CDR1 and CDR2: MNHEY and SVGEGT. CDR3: CASSYPKIGAFF. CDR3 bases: TGTGCCAGCAGTTACCCTAAGATCGGAGCTTTCTTT.

As DNA, the CDR3 is TGTGCCAGCAGCTCAATTCACAGGGCGAACACTGAAGCTTTCTTT. As protein: CASSSIHRANTEAFF. The gene calls are TRBV7-9 and TRBJ1-1, with D possibly matching TRBD1 (6 bases). The V and J ends lost 4 bases and 1 base respectively, with 13 bases between them. The CDR3 spans 15 residues. Germline V gives CDR1 SEHNR, CDR2 FQNEAQ (reference sequence).

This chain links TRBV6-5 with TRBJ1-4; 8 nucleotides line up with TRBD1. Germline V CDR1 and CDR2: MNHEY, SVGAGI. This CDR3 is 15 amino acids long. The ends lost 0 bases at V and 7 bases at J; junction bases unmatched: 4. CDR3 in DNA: TGTGCCAGCAGTTACTCCGGACAGGGTGGTGAAAAACTGTTTTTT. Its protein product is CASSYSGQGGEKLFF.

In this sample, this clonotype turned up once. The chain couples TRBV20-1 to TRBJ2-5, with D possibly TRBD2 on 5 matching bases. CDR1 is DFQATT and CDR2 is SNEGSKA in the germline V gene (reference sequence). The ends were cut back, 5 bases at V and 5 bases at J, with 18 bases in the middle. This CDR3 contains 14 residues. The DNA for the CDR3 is TGCAGTGCTGAGACCGGGATCAGTCTCGAGACCCAGTACTTC. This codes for CSAETGISLETQYF.

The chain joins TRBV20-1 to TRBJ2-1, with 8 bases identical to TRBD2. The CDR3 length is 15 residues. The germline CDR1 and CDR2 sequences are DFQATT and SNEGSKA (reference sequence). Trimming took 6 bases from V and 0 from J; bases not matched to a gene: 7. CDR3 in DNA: TGCAGTGCCGAGGTCAGCGGGAGCTCCTACAATGAGCAGTTCTTC. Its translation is CSAEVSGSSYNEQFF.

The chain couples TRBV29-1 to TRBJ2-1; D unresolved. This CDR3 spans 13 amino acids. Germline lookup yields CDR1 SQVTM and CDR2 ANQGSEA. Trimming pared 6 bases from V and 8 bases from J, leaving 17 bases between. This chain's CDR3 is CSVDPVVGDEQFF. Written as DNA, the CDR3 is TGCAGCGTCGATCCAGTCGTTGGGGATGAGCAGTTCTTC.

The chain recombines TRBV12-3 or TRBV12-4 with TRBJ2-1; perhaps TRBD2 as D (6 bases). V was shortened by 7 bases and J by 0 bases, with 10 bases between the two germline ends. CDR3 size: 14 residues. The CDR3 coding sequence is TGTGCCAGCAAGGACGGGGGCTCCTACAATGAGCAGTTCTTC. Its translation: CASKDGGSYNEQFF.

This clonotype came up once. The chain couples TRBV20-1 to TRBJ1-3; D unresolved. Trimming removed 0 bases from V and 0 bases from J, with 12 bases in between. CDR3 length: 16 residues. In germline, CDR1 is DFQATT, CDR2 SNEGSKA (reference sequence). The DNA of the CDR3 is TGCAGTGCTAGAGATTGGGCAGGCCGCTCTGGAAACACCATATATTTT. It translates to CSARDWAGRSGNTIYF.

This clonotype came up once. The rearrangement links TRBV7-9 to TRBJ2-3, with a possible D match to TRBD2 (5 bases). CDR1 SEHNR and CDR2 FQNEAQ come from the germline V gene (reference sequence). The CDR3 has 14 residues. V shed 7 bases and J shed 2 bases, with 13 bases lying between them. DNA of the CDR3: TGTGCCAGCATAATCGGGGTAAACACAGATACGCAGTATTTT. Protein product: CASIIGVNTDTQYF.

The chain's CDR3 is CASSLTGHSYEQYF. The CDR3 DNA is TGTGCCAGCAGCTTAACAGGCCACTCCTACGAGCAGTACTTC. The chain carries TRBV13 and TRBJ2-7, with D perhaps TRBD1 (5 bases). The CDR3 extends over 14 amino acids. Trimming removed 2 bases from V and 0 bases from J, with 8 bases in between. Germline CDR1 PRHDT, CDR2 FYEKMQ (reference sequence).

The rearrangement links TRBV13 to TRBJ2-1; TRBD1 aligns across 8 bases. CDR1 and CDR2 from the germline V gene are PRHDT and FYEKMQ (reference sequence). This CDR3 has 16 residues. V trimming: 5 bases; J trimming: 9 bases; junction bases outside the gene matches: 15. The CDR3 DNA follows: TGTGCCAGCAGCGTATATCTACAGGGGGAGACGGGTGAGCAGTTCTTC. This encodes CASSVYLQGETGEQFF.

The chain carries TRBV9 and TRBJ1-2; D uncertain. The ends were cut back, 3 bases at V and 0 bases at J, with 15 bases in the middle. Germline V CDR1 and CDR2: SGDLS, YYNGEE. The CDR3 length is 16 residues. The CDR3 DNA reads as TGTGCCAGCAGCGCGAGGCCGATTTCAGCTAACTATGGCTACACCTTC. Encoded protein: CASSARPISANYGYTF.

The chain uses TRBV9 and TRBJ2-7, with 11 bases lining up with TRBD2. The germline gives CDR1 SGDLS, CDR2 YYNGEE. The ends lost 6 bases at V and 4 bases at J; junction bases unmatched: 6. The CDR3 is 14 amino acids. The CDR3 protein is CASNSGTSGYEQYF. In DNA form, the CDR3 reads TGTGCCAGCAATTCCGGGACTAGCGGTTACGAGCAGTACTTC. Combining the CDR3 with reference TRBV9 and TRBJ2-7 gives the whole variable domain DSGVTQTPKHLITATGQRVTLRCSPRSGDLSVYWYQQSLDQGLQFLIQYYNGEERAKGNILERFSAQQFPDLHSELNLSSLELGDSALYFCASNSGTSGYEQYFGPGTRLTVT.

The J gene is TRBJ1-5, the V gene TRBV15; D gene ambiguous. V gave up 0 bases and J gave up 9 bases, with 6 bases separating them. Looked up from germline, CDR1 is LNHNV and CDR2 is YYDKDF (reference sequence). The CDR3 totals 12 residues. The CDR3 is CATSRDRGPQHF. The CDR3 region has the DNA TGTGCCACCAGCAGAGATCGGGGGCCCCAGCATTTT.

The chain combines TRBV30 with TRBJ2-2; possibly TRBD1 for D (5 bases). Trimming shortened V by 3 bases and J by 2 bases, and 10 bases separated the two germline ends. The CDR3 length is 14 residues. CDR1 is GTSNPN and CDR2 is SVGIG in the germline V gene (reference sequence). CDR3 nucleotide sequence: TGTGCCTGGAGACTTCAGGGAAACACCGGGGAGCTGTTTTTT. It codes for CAWRLQGNTGELFF. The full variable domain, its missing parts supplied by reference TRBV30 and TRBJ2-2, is SQTIHQWPATLVQPVGSPLSLECTVEGTSNPNLYWYRQAAGRGLQLLFYSVGIGQISSEVPQNLSASRPQDRQFILSSKKLLLSDSGFYLCAWRLQGNTGELFFGEGSRLTVL.

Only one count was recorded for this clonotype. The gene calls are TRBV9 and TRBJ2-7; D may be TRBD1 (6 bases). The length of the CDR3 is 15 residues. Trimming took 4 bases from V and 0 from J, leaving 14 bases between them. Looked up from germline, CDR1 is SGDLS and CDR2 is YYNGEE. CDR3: CASSLSGASSYEQYF. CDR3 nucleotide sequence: TGTGCCAGCAGCCTTTCAGGGGCCTCCTCCTACGAGCAGTACTTC.

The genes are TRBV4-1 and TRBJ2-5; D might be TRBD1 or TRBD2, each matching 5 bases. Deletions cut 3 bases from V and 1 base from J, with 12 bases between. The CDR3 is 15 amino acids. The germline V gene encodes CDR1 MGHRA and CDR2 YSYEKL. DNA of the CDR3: TGCGCCAGCAGCCATGCGCCGGGGCCCCAAGAGACCCAGTACTTC. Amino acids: CASSHAPGPQETQYF.